The 5 T cell receptor beta chains presented below share a single source sample, sequenced in a study of T cells in localized non-small cell lung cancer. Repertoires were generated with immunoSEQ multiplex PCR, while TCRdb's copy carries only in-frame clones and drops some. Of about 70,000 clones detected, roughly nine tenths appear once; the ten largest clones hold less than 25%. The sequenced sample was peripheral blood, obtained before any cancer treatment. All receptors come from a male donor at least 60 years old with stage III squamous cell lung carcinoma.

The genes are TRBV7-3 and TRBJ1-1; TRBD1 might be the D (5 bases). Trimming left V 2 bases short and J 1 base short, with 8 bases between. CDR1 is SGHTA and CDR2 is FQGTGA in the germline V gene. This CDR3 has 14 residues. The CDR3 here is CASSLGRANTEAFF. In DNA form, the CDR3 reads TGTGCCAGCAGCTTAGGCAGGGCGAACACTGAAGCTTTCTTT.

The rearrangement joins TRBV7-2 to TRBJ1-1, with D unresolved. The ends were cut back, 3 bases at V and 6 bases at J, with 11 bases in the middle. The CDR3 is 13 amino acids. Germline values: CDR1 SGHTA, CDR2 FQGNSA. DNA of the CDR3: TGTGCCAGCAGCTTCGTTGGGGTTGCTGAAGCTTTCTTT. Protein product: CASSFVGVAEAFF.

The V gene is TRBV11-1, the J gene TRBJ1-1, with a possible D match to TRBD1 (5 bases). The germline V gene encodes CDR1 SGHAT and CDR2 FQDESV (reference sequence). Between the trimmed V and J ends, which lost 3 bases and 5 bases, there was a span of 13 bases. The CDR3 is 14 amino acids. CDR3 protein: CASSLQGIWTEAFF. CDR3 bases: TGTGCCAGCAGCTTGCAGGGAATCTGGACTGAAGCTTTCTTT.

V is TRBV5-1 and J is TRBJ2-3; maybe TRBD2 (6 bases). This CDR3 comprises 14 residues. V dropped 4 bases and J dropped 2 bases, with 11 bases sitting between them. The germline V gene has CDR1 SGHRS and CDR2 YFSETQ. The CDR3 coding sequence is TGCGCCAGCAGCAAGGGACTGACCACAGATACGCAGTATTTT. Protein product: CASSKGLTTDTQYF.

This clone was recorded only once. The rearrangement joins TRBV5-8 to TRBJ2-1, with TRBD2 identical over 7 bases. This CDR3 spans 15 amino acids. The J segment lost 10 bases and the V segment lost 4 bases, leaving 14 bases of the junction unmatched. Germline-derived CDR1 and CDR2 are SGHTS and YDEGEE. The CDR3 DNA is TGTGCCAGCAGCGAGAACTGGGGGGGTTTAAGGGAGCAGTTCTTC. This gives the protein CASSENWGGLREQFF.